This record concerns one TCR beta chain sequence. These data are taken from a study of technical replicates of blood from a handful of donors. The CDR3 contains 13 residues. V gave up 6 bases and J gave up 1 base, with 6 bases separating them. CDR1 is MNHEY and CDR2 is SMNVEV in the germline V gene (reference sequence). Sequenced by immunoSEQ multiplex PCR; TCRdb stores in-frame clones only, minus some. The table shows some 66,000 clones, with roughly 98% occurring only once. This sequence was found in a human donor in good health. This chain joins TRBV27 and TRBJ2-2, with D maybe TRBD1 (5 bases). What was sequenced was T cells isolated from PBMCs. CDR3 sequence reads: CASRGQNTGELFF. In nucleotides, the CDR3 is TGTGCCAGCAGGGGGCAGAACACCGGGGAGCTGTTTTTT.